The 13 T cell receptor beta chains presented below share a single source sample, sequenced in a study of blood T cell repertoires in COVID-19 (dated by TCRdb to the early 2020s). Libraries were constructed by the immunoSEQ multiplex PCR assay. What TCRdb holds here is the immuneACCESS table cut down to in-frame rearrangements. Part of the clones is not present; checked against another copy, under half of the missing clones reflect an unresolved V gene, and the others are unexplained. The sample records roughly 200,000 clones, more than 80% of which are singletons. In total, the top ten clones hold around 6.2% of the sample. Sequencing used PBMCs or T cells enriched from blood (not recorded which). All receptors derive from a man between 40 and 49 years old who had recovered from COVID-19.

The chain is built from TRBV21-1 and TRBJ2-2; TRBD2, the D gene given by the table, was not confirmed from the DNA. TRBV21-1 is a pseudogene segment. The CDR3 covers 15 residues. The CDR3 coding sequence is TGTGCCAGCAGCACCCTCAGGACTGCGACCGGGGAGCTGTTTTTT. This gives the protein CASSTLRTATGELFF.

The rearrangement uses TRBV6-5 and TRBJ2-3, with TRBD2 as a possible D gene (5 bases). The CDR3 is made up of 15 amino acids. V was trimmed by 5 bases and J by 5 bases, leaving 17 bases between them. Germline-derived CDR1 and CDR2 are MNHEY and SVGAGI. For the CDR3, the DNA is TGTGCCAGCAGTAATGACCGGGAACGAGGAGATACGCAGTATTTT. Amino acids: CASSNDRERGDTQYF.

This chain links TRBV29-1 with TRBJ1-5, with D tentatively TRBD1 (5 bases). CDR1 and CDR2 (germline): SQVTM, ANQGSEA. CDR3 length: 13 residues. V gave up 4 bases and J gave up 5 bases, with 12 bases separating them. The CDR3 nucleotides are TGCAGCGTTGGGGGCTTAGGAGATCAGCCCCAGCATTTT. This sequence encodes CSVGGLGDQPQHF.

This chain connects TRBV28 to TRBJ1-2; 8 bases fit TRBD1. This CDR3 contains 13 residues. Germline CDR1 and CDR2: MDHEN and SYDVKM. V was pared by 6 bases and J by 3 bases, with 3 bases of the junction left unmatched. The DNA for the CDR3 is TGTGCCAGCAGGACAGGGGTTGACTATGGCTACACCTTC. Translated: CASRTGVDYGYTF.

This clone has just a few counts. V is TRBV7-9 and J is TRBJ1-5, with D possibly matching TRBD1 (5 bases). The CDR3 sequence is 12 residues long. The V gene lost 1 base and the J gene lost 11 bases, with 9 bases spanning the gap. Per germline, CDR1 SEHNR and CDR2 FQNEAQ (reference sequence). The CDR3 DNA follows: TGTGCCAGCAGCTTAGGGGGCGAAGCCCAGCATTTT. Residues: CASSLGGEAQHF.

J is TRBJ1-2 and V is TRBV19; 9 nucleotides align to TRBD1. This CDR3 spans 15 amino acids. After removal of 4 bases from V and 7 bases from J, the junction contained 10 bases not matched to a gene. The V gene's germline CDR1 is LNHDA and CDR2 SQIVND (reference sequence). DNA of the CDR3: TGTGCCAGTAGTACCACAGGGGGCGCGAAGGGTGGCTACACCTTC. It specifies CASSTTGGAKGGYTF.

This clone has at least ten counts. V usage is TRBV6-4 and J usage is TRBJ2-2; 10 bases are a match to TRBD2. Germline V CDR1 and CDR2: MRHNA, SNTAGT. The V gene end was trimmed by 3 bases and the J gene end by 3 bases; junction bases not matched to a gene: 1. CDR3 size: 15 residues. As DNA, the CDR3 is TGTGCCAGCAGTGAAACTAGCGGGGACACCGGGGAGCTGTTTTTT. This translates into CASSETSGDTGELFF.

CDR3 DNA sequence: TGCAGCGTTGAACAGAGACAGGGCTACGAGCAGTACTTC. This encodes CSVEQRQGYEQYF. The chain uses TRBV29-1 and TRBJ2-7; 7 nucleotides match TRBD1. CDR3 length: 13 residues. The J segment lost 3 bases and the V segment lost 2 bases, leaving 4 bases of the junction unmatched. In germline, CDR1 is SQVTM, CDR2 ANQGSEA.

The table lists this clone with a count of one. The CDR3 sequence is CASSWGPSSECHF. The CDR3 coding sequence is TGTGCCAGCAGCTGGGGGCCTTCCTCCGAGTGTCATTTT. The chain joins TRBV5-6 to TRBJ1-5, with TRBD1 as a possible D gene (6 bases). The CDR3 loop spans 13 amino acids. Trimming stripped 3 bases from V and 16 bases from J, with 20 bases between. Germline V gene data show CDR1 as SGHDT and CDR2 as YYEEEE.

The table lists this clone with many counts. CDR3 amino acids: CASSDNSYNEQFF. In DNA form, the CDR3 reads TGTGCCAGCAGTGACAACTCCTACAATGAGCAGTTCTTC. The chain recombines TRBV6-1 with TRBJ2-1; the D is unclear. Trimming pared 3 bases from V and 0 bases from J, leaving 3 bases between. The CDR3 is 13 amino acids. CDR1 and CDR2 from the germline V gene are MNHNS and SASEGT.

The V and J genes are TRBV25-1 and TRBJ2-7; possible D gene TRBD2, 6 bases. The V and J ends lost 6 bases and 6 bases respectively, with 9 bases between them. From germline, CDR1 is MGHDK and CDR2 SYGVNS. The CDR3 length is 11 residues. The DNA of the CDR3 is TGTGCCAGCAGCCGGGGAGGCGAGCAGTACTTC. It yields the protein CASSRGGEQYF.

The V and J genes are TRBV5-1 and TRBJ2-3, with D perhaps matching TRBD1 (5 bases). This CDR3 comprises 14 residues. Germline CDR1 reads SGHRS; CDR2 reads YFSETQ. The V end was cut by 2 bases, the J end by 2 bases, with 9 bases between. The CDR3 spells CASSLDRPTDTQYF. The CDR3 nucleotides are TGCGCCAGCAGCTTAGACAGACCCACAGATACGCAGTATTTT.

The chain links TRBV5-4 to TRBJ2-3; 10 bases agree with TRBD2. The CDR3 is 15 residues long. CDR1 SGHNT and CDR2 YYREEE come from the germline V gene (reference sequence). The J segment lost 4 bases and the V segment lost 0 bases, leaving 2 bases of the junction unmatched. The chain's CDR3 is CASSLASGGSDTQYF. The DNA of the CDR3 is TGTGCCAGCAGCTTGGCTAGCGGGGGTTCAGATACGCAGTATTTT.